Listed below are T cell receptor beta chains from one sample, sequenced in a study of cytomegalovirus exposure and HLA in healthy donors. The assay was immunoSEQ multiplex PCR, and TCRdb's table has in-frame clones only and misses some. The data show about 170,000 clones, around 85% seen once. Sample: PBMCs. The receptors shown here come from a boy aged 2-15 years in good health and CMV-seronegative. The CDR3 runs from the conserved cysteine through the conserved F or W. The order of the fields is J gene, D gene, clone size, V gene, CDR3 DNA, CDR3 protein. D genes are given only for firm matches. Clone size is stated in some rows and not others, as once, few, many or a class when expanded.

>TRBJ2-5|TRBD2|.|TRBV29-1
TGCAGCGTTGGCGGGGAGACTAGCTGGGAGACCCAGTACTTC
CSVGGETSWETQYF
>TRBJ2-5|TRBD2|.|TRBV5-6
TGTGCCAGCAGCCTTAGCGGGAGCGCGTCAGAGACCCAGTACTTC
CASSLSGSASETQYF
>TRBJ1-6|.|.|TRBV4-1
TGCGCCAGCAGCGCTGGGAGTTCACCCCTCCACTTT
CASSAGSSPLHF
>TRBJ2-7|.|.|TRBV6-6
TGTGCCAGCAGTTACTTGGCTGCCTACGAGCAGTACTTC
CASSYLAAYEQYF
>TRBJ2-2|.|.|TRBV5-8
TGTGCCAGCCACTGGGGGGAGCTGTTTTTT
CASHWGELFF
>TRBJ1-3|.|.|TRBV14
TGTGCCAGCAGCCAACGCGTATCTGGAAACACCATATATTTT
CASSQRVSGNTIYF
>TRBJ2-1|TRBD1|.|TRBV7-2
TGTGCCAGCAGCTTCCCACAGGGGCCCCACAATGAGCAGTTCTTC
CASSFPQGPHNEQFF
>TRBJ2-1|.|.|TRBV11-3
TGTGCCAGCAGCTTAGATCCTAGACCTTCCTACAATGAGCAGTTCTTC
CASSLDPRPSYNEQFF
>TRBJ2-5|.|.|TRBV2
TGTGCCACCGGACAGGGAGGGGAAGAGACCCAGTACTTC
CATGQGGEETQYF
>TRBJ2-7|.|.|TRBV13
TGTGCCAGCAGCCACCGGGACACATCCTACGAGCAGTACTTC
CASSHRDTSYEQYF
>TRBJ2-3|.|.|TRBV5-1
TGCGCCAGCAGCTCAGCGGCGACTTACACAGATACGCAGTATTTT
CASSSAATYTDTQYF
>TRBJ1-2|TRBD1|once|TRBV11-2
TGTGCCAGCAGCTCCCCGGGACAGGGGGTTAGCTATGGCTACACCTTC
CASSSPGQGVSYGYTF
>TRBJ2-3|TRBD2|.|TRBV10-1
TGCGCCAGCAGTGAGTTCAGCGGGAGGAATGCAGATACGCAGTATTTT
CASSEFSGRNADTQYF
>TRBJ2-7|.|.|TRBV27
TGTGCCAGCAGTTTATCGGAGCAGGGCTACGAGCAGTACTTC
CASSLSEQGYEQYF
>TRBJ2-3|TRBD2|.|TRBV7-8
TGTGCCAGCAGCTCTGGGACTAGCGGGAGCAGTGATACGCAGTATTTT
CASSSGTSGSSDTQYF
>TRBJ2-3|.|.|TRBV4-1
TGCGCCAGCAGCCAAGCTGGGACTCTCACAGATACGCAGTATTTT
CASSQAGTLTDTQYF
>TRBJ2-1|.|.|TRBV6-5
TGTGCCAGCAGCGCGACGTTCGCGGTAGGAGAGCAGTTCTTC
CASSATFAVGEQFF
>TRBJ2-3|.|.|TRBV28
TGTGCCAGCAGTTTGGGCCCCTCCAAAGATACGCAGTATTTT
CASSLGPSKDTQYF
>TRBJ1-1|TRBD1|.|TRBV5-4
TGTGCCAGCAGCCCCTATCAGGGGGACACTGAAGCTTTCTTT
CASSPYQGDTEAFF
>TRBJ2-1|.|.|TRBV5-4
TGTGCCAGCAGCTTAGAGCGGAGGGGCAATGAGCAGTTCTTC
CASSLERRGNEQFF
>TRBJ2-1|TRBD2|.|TRBV27
TGTGCCAGCAGTCCCAGGACTAGTATCCCGTTCTTC
CASSPRTSIPFF
>TRBJ2-5|TRBD2|.|TRBV6-5
TGTGCCAGCAGTTACTTTGGCGGGGAGGGGGAGACCCAGTACTTC
CASSYFGGEGETQYF
>TRBJ1-1|.|.|TRBV30
TGTGCCTGGAGCCAGATGAACACTGAAGCTTTCTTT
CAWSQMNTEAFF
>TRBJ1-1|.|.|TRBV30
TGTGCCTGGGGGGCTAACACTGAAGCTTTCTTT
CAWGANTEAFF
>TRBJ2-1|TRBD2|.|TRBV7-9
TGTGCCAGCAGCCTACCGGGGGGGGGCGTCTACAATGAGCAGTTCTTC
CASSLPGGGVYNEQFF
>TRBJ1-1|.|.|TRBV6-5
TGTGCCAGCAGTTACGGCCCCACGAACACTGAAGCTTTCTTT
CASSYGPTNTEAFF
>TRBJ2-2|TRBD2|.|TRBV5-1
TGCGCCAGCAGCTCACGACTAGCGGGAGTGAGGACCGGGGAGCTGTTTTTT
CASSSRLAGVRTGELFF
>TRBJ2-2|.|once|TRBV29-1
TGCAGCGTTGAAGTTTCGGCGGCGAACACCGGGGAGCTGTTTTTT
CSVEVSAANTGELFF
>TRBJ2-5|.|.|TRBV5-1
TGCGCCAGCAGCTTTAGAGGGGGGGGCGAGACCCAGTACTTC
CASSFRGGGETQYF
>TRBJ2-2|.|.|TRBV30
TGTGCCTGGAGTGTAACAGACACCGGGGAGCTGTTTTTT
CAWSVTDTGELFF
>TRBJ1-1|.|.|TRBV6-1
TGTGCCAGCAGCCCCGGCGGCAGGGTGAACACTGAAGCTTTCTTT
CASSPGGRVNTEAFF
>TRBJ1-5|.|.|TRBV19
TGTGCCAGTAGTATAGGGAGGGATCAGCCCCAGCATTTT
CASSIGRDQPQHF
>TRBJ2-1|TRBD2|.|TRBV6-1
TGTGCCAGCAGTGATAGTAGCGGGGTCTCCTACAATGAGCAGTTCTTC
CASSDSSGVSYNEQFF
>TRBJ1-2|TRBD1|.|TRBV10-3
TGTGCCAGCTCCGGGACAGATAACTATGGCTACACCTTC
CASSGTDNYGYTF
>TRBJ1-2|.|.|TRBV5-1
TGCGCCAGCAGCACAACAGGATTCTATGGCTACACCTTC
CASSTTGFYGYTF
>TRBJ2-6|.|once|TRBV18
TGTGCCAGCTCACCACGTCACTCTGGGGCCAACGTCCTGACTTTC
CASSPRHSGANVLTF
>TRBJ2-2|.|.|TRBV4-1
TGCGCCAGCAGCCAAGGACAGAACACCGGGGAGCTGTTTTTT
CASSQGQNTGELFF
>TRBJ1-4|.|.|TRBV7-9
TGTGCCAGTCGAGGTACAACTAATGAAAAACTGTTTTTT
CASRGTTNEKLFF
>TRBJ2-7|.|.|TRBV4-1
TGCGCCAGCAGCCATGGGGCAGCGGGTGTCTACGAGCAGTACTTC
CASSHGAAGVYEQYF
>TRBJ2-1|.|.|TRBV6-1
TGTGCCAGCAGTGAAGGAGGGAGGGGGGTCTTC
CASSEGGRGVF
>TRBJ2-7|TRBD2|.|TRBV7-8
TGTGCCAGCAGCCTGGAGGGACTAGGGCCATACGAGCAGTACTTC
CASSLEGLGPYEQYF
>TRBJ1-2|TRBD1|.|TRBV28
TGTGCCAGCAGACAGGGGGCAGCCGGCACTTGGGATGGCTACACCTTC
CASRQGAAGTWDGYTF
>TRBJ2-5|TRBD1|.|TRBV10-1
TGCGCCAGCAGTGCGCAGGGGGCTGGAGAGACCCAGTACTTC
CASSAQGAGETQYF
>TRBJ2-3|TRBD2|few|TRBV6-6
TGTGCCAGCAGTTACTGGACTAGCGGGAGACGAGATACGCAGTATTTT
CASSYWTSGRRDTQYF
>TRBJ2-5|TRBD2|.|TRBV15
TGTGCCACCAGCACCCCAAGCGGGAGGGGTCAAGAGACCCAGTACTTC
CATSTPSGRGQETQYF
>TRBJ1-6|TRBD1|.|TRBV2
TGTGCCAGCAGTGCCAACTACATCAGGGGGTCGCCACCCCTCCACTTT
CASSANYIRGSPPLHF
>TRBJ1-2|.|few|TRBV6-1
TGTGCCAGCAGTGAAGCGCGCAGAGGCTTCACCTTC
CASSEARRGFTF
>TRBJ1-4|TRBD1|.|TRBV19
TGTGCCAGTAGTGACAGGGGAAGAAAACTGTTTTTT
CASSDRGRKLFF
>TRBJ2-1|.|.|TRBV2
TGTGCCAGCAGGATTACAGGAGACCCCTACAATGAGCAGTTCTTC
CASRITGDPYNEQFF
>TRBJ2-2|.|.|TRBV27
TGTGCCAGCAGACGACGCGGAGGCACCGGGGAGCTGTTTTTT
CASRRRGGTGELFF
>TRBJ2-5|.|once|TRBV4-1
TGCGCCAGCAGCCCCCATATTGGCAGGGTGGAGACCCAGTACTTC
CASSPHIGRVETQYF
>TRBJ1-4|.|.|TRBV5-1
TGCGCCAGCAGCCGAGGAGGGAAGCCTAATGAAAAACTGTTTTTT
CASSRGGKPNEKLFF
>TRBJ2-3|.|.|TRBV19
TGTGCCAGTAGTATCACAAGCGGGCTCACAGATACGCAGTATTTT
CASSITSGLTDTQYF
>TRBJ2-3|TRBD2|.|TRBV5-1
TGCGCCAGCAGCTTCGGACTGGGGACTAGCGGGACGACAGATACGCAGTATTTT
CASSFGLGTSGTTDTQYF
>TRBJ1-1|.|.|TRBV5-1
TGCGCCAGCAGGGGGGGGAACACTGAAGCTTTCTTT
CASRGGNTEAFF